Listed here are 13 T cell receptor beta chains from one sample, sequenced in a study of cytomegalovirus exposure and HLA in healthy donors. 13 Jbeta primers and 60 Vbeta primers were used for the PCR. The method was immunoSEQ multiplex PCR; TCRdb's version includes in-frame clones alone and lacks a portion of them. The sample holds 170,000 or so clones, 70% to 85% seen once. The material sequenced was PBMCs. The receptor set was obtained from a middle-aged woman in good health and CMV-seronegative.

The table lists this clone with a few counts. This rearrangement joins TRBV14 to TRBJ2-7, with D maybe TRBD2 (5 bases). The CDR3 extends over 13 amino acids. Germline V gives CDR1 SGHDN, CDR2 FVKESK. V was trimmed by 1 base and J by 6 bases, leaving 10 bases between them. The CDR3 reads CASSQVGVGEQYF. CDR3 in DNA: TGTGCCAGCAGCCAAGTCGGGGTTGGCGAGCAGTACTTC.

The CDR3, as DNA: TGTGCCAGCTCACCGATAACAGGGGACACTGAAGCTTTCTTT. As protein: CASSPITGDTEAFF. The chain employs TRBV18 and TRBJ1-1; TRBD1 agrees at 7 bases. J was trimmed by 3 bases and V by 3 bases; bases with no gene match: 4. Germline V gene data show CDR1 as KGHSH and CDR2 as LQKENI. The CDR3 loop spans 14 amino acids.

The chain recombines TRBV5-1 with TRBJ2-6; 7 nucleotides match TRBD1. V was pared by 4 bases and J by 0 bases, with 7 bases of the junction left unmatched. The CDR3 covers 17 residues. The germline gives CDR1 SGHRS, CDR2 YFSETQ. The CDR3 region is CASSRDSFSSGANVLTF. CDR3 bases: TGCGCCAGCAGCCGGGACAGTTTCTCCTCTGGGGCCAACGTCCTGACTTTC.

CDR3 loop: CASSVTPNTGELFF. The CDR3 nucleotides are TGCGCCAGCAGCGTAACTCCGAACACCGGGGAGCTGTTTTTT. The rearrangement uses TRBV5-1 and TRBJ2-2, with D uncertain. CDR1 SGHRS and CDR2 YFSETQ come from the germline V gene. V lost 4 bases and J lost 0, with 7 bases in between. The CDR3 has 14 amino acids.

Comment on this clone: The sample contains more than one DNA sequence encoding this CDR3. The chain recombines TRBV7-2 with TRBJ2-5; no definite D call. Per germline, CDR1 SGHTA and CDR2 FQGNSA. The V end was cut by 3 bases, the J end by 3 bases, with 11 bases between. The CDR3 is 14 residues long. In DNA form, the CDR3 reads TGTGCCAGCAGCTTCCAGGCAGGAAAAGAGACCCAGTACTTC. This translates into CASSFQAGKETQYF.

The chain is built from TRBV7-9 and TRBJ2-5; 8 bases fit TRBD2. The CDR3 extends over 15 amino acids. Unmatched junction bases numbered 15, after V lost 7 bases and J lost 8 bases. Germline lookup yields CDR1 SEHNR and CDR2 FQNEAQ (reference sequence). The CDR3 is CASTPWGGGPGTQYF. In DNA form, the CDR3 reads TGTGCCAGCACTCCTTGGGGCGGGGGGCCTGGTACCCAGTACTTC.

The gene calls are TRBV5-1 and TRBJ2-7; perhaps TRBD1 as D (5 bases). The CDR3 loop spans 13 amino acids. V was cut by 2 bases and J by 1 base, with 7 bases left in between. In germline, CDR1 is SGHRS, CDR2 YFSETQ. CDR3 sequence: CASSLQESYEQYF. CDR3 nucleotides: TGCGCCAGCAGCTTACAGGAGTCCTACGAGCAGTACTTC.

V gene TRBV27 combines with J gene TRBJ2-7; D gene ambiguous. The CDR3 has 15 residues. The V gene lost 2 bases and the J gene lost 1 base, with 12 bases spanning the gap. Per germline, CDR1 MNHEY and CDR2 SMNVEV (reference sequence). The CDR3 DNA reads TGTGCCAGCAGTTTAAGTTGGTTAACTTCCTACGAGCAGTACTTC. Translated: CASSLSWLTSYEQYF.

This chain links TRBV7-2 with TRBJ2-3; TRBD2 agrees at 12 bases. The CDR3 consists of 16 residues. V lost 3 bases to trimming and J lost 4 bases; unmatched junction nucleotides: 5. CDR1 and CDR2 from the germline V gene are SGHTA and FQGNSA. The CDR3, as DNA: TGTGCCAGCAGCTTTCCTAGCGGGGGGGCTGCAGATACGCAGTATTTT. It translates to CASSFPSGGAADTQYF.

V and J are TRBV6-6 and TRBJ1-5; weak D call: TRBD1 (6 bases). Germline CDR1 reads MNHNY; CDR2 reads SVGAGI (reference sequence). Trimming took 11 bases from V and 4 from J, leaving 18 bases between them. CDR3 size: 14 residues. CDR3 loop: CAAYHGTPNQPQHF. In DNA, the CDR3 is TGTGCCGCCTACCACGGGACACCTAATCAGCCCCAGCATTTT.

This clone has more than one count but fewer than ten. The chain joins TRBV6-1 to TRBJ2-2; TRBD2 is a possible D gene (7 bases). The V gene's germline CDR1 is MNHNS and CDR2 SASEGT. V was pared by 1 base and J by 4 bases, with 13 bases between. This CDR3 spans 16 amino acids. The CDR3 region is CASSEEGGFSTGELFF. The CDR3 nucleotides are TGTGCCAGCAGTGAAGAGGGGGGGTTTTCCACCGGGGAGCTGTTTTTT.

V and J are TRBV5-1 and TRBJ2-1; 14 bases fit TRBD2. The CDR3 consists of 17 residues. CDR1 SGHRS and CDR2 YFSETQ come from the germline V gene. Losses at the gene ends were 5 bases for V and 7 bases for J; bases not matched to a gene: 11. CDR3 region: CASRLRTGTSGSNEQFF. The CDR3 region has the DNA TGCGCCAGCAGGCTGCGGACCGGGACTAGCGGGAGTAATGAGCAGTTCTTC.

The chain employs TRBV19 and TRBJ2-2; 13 bases match TRBD2. Looked up from germline, CDR1 is LNHDA and CDR2 is SQIVND (reference sequence). There are 18 residues in the CDR3. V gave up 3 bases and J gave up 0 bases; unmatched junction bases: 4. The chain's CDR3 is CASSIWTSGRANTGELFF. The CDR3 nucleotides read TGTGCCAGTAGTATTTGGACTAGCGGGAGAGCGAACACCGGGGAGCTGTTTTTT.